This T cell receptor (beta chain) was captured by sequencing in a study of cytomegalovirus exposure and HLA in healthy donors. V was trimmed by 2 bases and J by 2 bases, leaving 20 bases between them. Germline V gene data show CDR1 as KGHSH and CDR2 as LQKENI. This CDR3 is built from 18 residues. PCR amplification relied on 60 Vbeta primers (plus 13 Jbeta primers). The method was immunoSEQ multiplex PCR; TCRdb's version includes in-frame clones alone and lacks a portion of them. The top ten clones hold approximately 1.7% of a sample with around 190,000 clones, about 87% of them seen once. Specimen: PBMCs. This chain joins TRBV18 and TRBJ2-3; possible D gene TRBD2, 6 bases. The clonotype comes from a young woman in good health and CMV-seronegative. DNA for the CDR3: TGTGCCAGCTCACCATTAACAGCACTAGCAGCATCCACAGATACGCAGTATTTT. It specifies CASSPLTALAASTDTQYF.